This TCR beta chain comes out of a study of a mutant IDH1 vaccine in newly diagnosed glioma. A single count supports this clone. Its antigen is as yet unknown. The time point denotes: week 11, during vaccination. Doses consisted of 300 ug of mutant IDH1 20-mer peptide each, paired with topical imiquimod. Here immunoSEQ multiplex PCR was the method, and the copy in TCRdb shows in-frame clones only, minus some. Of 30,000 to 35,000 clones in the sample, 90% were seen once. The CDR3 loop spans 17 amino acids. The clonotype originates from a man between 18 and 29 years old with glioma. The J gene is TRBJ2-3, the V gene TRBV1; the table's D call, TRBD2, was not checked against the DNA. TRBV1 is a pseudogene locus. The sample here was PBMCs, taken from a glioma patient whose treatment included an IDH1 peptide vaccine. The CDR3: CTSSQEPREGFTDTQYF. The CDR3 DNA sequence: TGCACCAGCAGCCAAGAACCGCGGGAGGGCTTCACAGATACGCAGTATTTT.